Detailed here is one T cell receptor beta chain. Its antigen remains unknown. The data are from a study of cytomegalovirus exposure and HLA in healthy donors. With 60 Vbeta and 13 Jbeta primers, the PCR was carried out. Measured with immunoSEQ multiplex PCR; TCRdb has only the in-frame clones, and not every one. The sample lists tens of thousands of clones, around 76% seen once, with 2.5% to 3.5% in the top ten. This CDR3 has 16 amino acids. The junction had 13 bases not matched to a gene; V was cut back by 4 bases and J by 10 bases. Germline V CDR1 and CDR2: MNHNS, SASEGT. Study-wide points: The study listed approximately 160 cytomegalovirus-associated TCR beta chains. Some segments of the V type, notably TRBV6-2 and TRBV6-3, were excluded as indistinguishable.

The receptor comes from a man aged 18 to 29 in good health and CMV-seronegative. Sequencing used PBMCs. The chain links TRBV6-1 to TRBJ1-6; TRBD1 matches at 7 bases. This CDR3 is CASSGVLGGAGSPLHF. The CDR3 bases are TGTGCCAGCAGTGGGGTCCTAGGGGGCGCAGGGTCACCCCTCCACTTT.